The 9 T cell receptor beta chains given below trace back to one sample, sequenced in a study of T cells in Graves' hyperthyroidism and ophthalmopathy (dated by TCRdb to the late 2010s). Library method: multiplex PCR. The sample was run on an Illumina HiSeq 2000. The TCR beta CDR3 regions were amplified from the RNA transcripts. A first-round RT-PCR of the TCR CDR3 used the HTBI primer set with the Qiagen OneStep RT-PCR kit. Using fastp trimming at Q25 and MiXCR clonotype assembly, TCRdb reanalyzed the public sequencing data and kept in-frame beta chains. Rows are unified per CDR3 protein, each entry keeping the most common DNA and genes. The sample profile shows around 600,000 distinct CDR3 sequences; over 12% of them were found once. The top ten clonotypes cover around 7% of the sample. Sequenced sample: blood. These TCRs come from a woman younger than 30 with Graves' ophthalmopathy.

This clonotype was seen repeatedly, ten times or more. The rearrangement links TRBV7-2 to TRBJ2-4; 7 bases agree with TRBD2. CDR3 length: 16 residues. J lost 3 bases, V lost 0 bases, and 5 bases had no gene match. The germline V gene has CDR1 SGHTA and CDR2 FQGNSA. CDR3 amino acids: CASSLAGGPSKNIQYF. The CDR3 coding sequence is TGTGCCAGCAGCTTAGCGGGAGGGCCGAGCAAAAACATTCAGTACTTC.

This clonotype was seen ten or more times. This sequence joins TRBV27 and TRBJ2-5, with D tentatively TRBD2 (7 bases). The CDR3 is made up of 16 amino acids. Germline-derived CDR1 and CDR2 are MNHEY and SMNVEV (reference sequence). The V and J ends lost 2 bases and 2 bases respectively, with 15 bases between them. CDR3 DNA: TGTGCCAGCAGTTTAACCGGCGGGGGCAAACAAGAGACCCAGTACTTC. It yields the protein CASSLTGGGKQETQYF.

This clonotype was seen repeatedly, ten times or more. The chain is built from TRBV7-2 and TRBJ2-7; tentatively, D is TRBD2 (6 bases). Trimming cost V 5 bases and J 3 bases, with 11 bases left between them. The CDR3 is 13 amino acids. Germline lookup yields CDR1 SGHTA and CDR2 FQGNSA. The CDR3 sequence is CASSRTSNYEQYF. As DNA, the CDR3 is TGTGCCAGCAGCCGAACTAGCAACTACGAGCAGTACTTC.

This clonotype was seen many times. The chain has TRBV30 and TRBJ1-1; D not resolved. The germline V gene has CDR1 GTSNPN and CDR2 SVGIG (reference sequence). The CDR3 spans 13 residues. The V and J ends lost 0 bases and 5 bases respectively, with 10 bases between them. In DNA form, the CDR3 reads TGTGCCTGGAGTGTACTGGGGTTTACTGAAGCTTTCTTT. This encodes CAWSVLGFTEAFF. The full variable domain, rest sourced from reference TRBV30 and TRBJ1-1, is SQTIHQWPATLVQPVGSPLSLECTVEGTSNPNLYWYRQAAGRGLQLLFYSVGIGQISSEVPQNLSASRPQDRQFILSSKKLLLSDSGFYLCAWSVLGFTEAFFGQGTRLTVV.

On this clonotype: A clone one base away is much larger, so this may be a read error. CDR3 bases: TGTGCCAGCAGTTACCCGATAACGGTGCAGAATGGCTACACCTTC. Translated: CASSYPITVQNGYTF. V is TRBV6-6 and J is TRBJ1-2; D unclear. This CDR3 contains 15 residues. CDR1 MNHNY and CDR2 SVGAGI come from the germline V gene (reference sequence). V was shortened by 2 bases and J by 6 bases, with 16 bases between the two germline ends.

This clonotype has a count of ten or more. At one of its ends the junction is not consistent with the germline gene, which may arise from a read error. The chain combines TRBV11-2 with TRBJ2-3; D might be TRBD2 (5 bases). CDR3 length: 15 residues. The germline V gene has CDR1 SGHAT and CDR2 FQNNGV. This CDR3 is CASSPKDFLTDAQYF. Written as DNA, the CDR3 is TGTGCCAGCAGCCCCAAGGACTTTCTCACAGATGCGCAGTATTTT.

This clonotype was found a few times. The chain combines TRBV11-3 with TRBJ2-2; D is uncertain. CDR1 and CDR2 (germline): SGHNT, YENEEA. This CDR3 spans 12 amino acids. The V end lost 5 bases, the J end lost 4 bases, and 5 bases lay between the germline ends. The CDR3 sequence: CASSQPTGELFF. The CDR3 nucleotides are TGTGCCAGCAGCCAACCCACCGGGGAGCTGTTTTTT.

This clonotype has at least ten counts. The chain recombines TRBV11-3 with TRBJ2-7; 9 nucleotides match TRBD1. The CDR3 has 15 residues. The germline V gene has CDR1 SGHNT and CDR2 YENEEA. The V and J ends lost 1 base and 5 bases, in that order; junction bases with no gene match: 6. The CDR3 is CASSLGGTGWDEQYF. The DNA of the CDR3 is TGTGCCAGCAGCTTAGGAGGGACAGGGTGGGACGAGCAGTACTTC.

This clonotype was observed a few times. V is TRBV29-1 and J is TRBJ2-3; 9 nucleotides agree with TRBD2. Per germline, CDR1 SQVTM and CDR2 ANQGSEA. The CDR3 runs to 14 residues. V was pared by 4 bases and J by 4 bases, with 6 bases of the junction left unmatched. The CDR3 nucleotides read TGCAGCGTTGGGGGACTAGCTCACGCAGATACGCAGTATTTT. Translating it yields CSVGGLAHADTQYF.